A single count supports the clone carrying this T cell receptor (beta chain). These data originate in a study of control samples from healthy donors and cancer patients. Sequencing used immunoSEQ multiplex PCR; TCRdb keeps in-frame clones, though not all of them. The data hold approximately 30,000 clones, with less than 95% observed a single time. V lost 7 bases, J lost 5 bases, and 13 bases lay in between. Looked up from germline, CDR1 is SNHLY and CDR2 is FYNNEI. The CDR3 consists of 13 residues. Specimen: blood. The TCR sequence derives from a man aged 55 to 70 in good health. The chain carries TRBV2 and TRBJ2-3, with unresolved D. This CDR3 is CASTGVTVDTQYF. The CDR3 region has the DNA TGTGCCAGCACTGGGGTGACTGTAGATACGCAGTATTTT.